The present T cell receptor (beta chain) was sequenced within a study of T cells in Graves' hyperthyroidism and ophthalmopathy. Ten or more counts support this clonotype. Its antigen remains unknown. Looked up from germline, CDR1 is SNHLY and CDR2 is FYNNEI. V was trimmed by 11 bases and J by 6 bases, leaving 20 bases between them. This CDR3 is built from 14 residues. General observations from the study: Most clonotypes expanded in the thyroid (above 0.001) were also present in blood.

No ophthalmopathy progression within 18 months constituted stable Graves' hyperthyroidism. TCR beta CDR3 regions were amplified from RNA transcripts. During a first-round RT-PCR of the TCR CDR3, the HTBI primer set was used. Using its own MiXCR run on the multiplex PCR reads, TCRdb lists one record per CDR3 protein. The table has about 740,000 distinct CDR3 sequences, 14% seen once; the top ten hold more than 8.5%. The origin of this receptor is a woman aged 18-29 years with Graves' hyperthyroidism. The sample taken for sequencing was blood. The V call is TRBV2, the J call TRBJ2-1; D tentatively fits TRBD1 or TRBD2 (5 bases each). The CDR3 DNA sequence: TGTGCCGGTTCCGGGACCCCTTTGAGCAATGAGCAGTTCTTC. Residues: CAGSGTPLSNEQFF. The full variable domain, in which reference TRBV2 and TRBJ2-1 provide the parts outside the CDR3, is EPEVTQTPSHQVTQMGQEVILRCVPISNHLYFYWYRQILGQKVEFLVSFYNNEISEKSEIFDDQFSVERPDGSNFTLKIRSTKLEDSAMYFCAGSGTPLSNEQFFGPGTRLTVL.